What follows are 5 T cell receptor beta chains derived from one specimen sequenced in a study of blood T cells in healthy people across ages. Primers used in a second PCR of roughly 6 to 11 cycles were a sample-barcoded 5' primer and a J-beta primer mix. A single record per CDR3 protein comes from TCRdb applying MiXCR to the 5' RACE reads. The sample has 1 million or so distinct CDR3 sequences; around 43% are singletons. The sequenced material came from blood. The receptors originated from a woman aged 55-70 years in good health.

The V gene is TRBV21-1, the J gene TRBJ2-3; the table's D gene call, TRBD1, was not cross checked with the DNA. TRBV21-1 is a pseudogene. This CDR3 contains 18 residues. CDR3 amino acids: CASSKAGGRHIQPDTQYF. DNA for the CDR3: TGTGCCAGCAGCAAAGCGGGGGGAAGACACATACAACCAGATACGCAGTATTTT.

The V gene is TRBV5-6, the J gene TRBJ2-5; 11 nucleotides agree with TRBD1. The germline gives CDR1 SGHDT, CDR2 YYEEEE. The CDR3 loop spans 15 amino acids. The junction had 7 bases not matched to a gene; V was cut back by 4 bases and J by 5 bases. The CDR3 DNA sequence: TGTGCCAGCAGCCAAAGGACAGGGGGCTGGGAGACCCAGTACTTC. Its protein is CASSQRTGGWETQYF.

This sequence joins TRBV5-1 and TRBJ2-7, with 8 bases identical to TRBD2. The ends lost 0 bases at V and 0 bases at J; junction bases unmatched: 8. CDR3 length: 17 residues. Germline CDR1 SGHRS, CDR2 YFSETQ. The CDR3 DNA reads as TGCGCCAGCAGCTTGGGTCTGCTAGCGGGTGGCTCCTACGAGCAGTACTTC. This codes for CASSLGLLAGGSYEQYF.

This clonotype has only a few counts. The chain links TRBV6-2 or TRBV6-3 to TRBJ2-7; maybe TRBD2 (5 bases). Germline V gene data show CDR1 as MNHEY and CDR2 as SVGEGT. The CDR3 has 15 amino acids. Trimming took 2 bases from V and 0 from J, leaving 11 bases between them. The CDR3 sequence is CASSYEGLISYEQYF. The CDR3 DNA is TGTGCCAGCAGTTACGAGGGCCTCATCTCCTACGAGCAGTACTTC.

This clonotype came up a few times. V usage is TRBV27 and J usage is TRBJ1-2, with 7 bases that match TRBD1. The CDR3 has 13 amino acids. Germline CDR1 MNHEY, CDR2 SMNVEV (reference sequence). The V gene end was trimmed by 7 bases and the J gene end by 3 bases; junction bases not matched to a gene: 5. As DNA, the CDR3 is TGTGCCAGCATGCCAGGGGGATACTATGGCTACACCTTC. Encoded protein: CASMPGGYYGYTF.